This passage covers 21 T cell receptor beta chains from one sample sequenced in a study of T-cell memory formation after mild COVID-19. TCRdb re-derived calls from the 5' RACE reads in MiXCR, one entry per CDR3 protein. The data contain about 350,000 distinct CDR3 sequences, approximately 15% of them singletons. Sample: PBMCs or a T cell subset sorted from them (not recorded which). These receptors were taken from a man between 18 and 35 years old who had mild COVID-19 (a few samples of this study predate the infection). Cell type and time point are not known.

J is TRBJ2-5 and V is TRBV4-2; 7 bases map to TRBD2. The CDR3 spans 16 residues. Germline loops: CDR1 LGHNA, CDR2 YNFKEQ. Trimming removed 2 bases from V and 0 bases from J; junction bases left unmatched: 6. This CDR3 is CASSQRGAGDQETQYF. CDR3 DNA: TGTGCCAGCAGCCAAAGGGGTGCGGGGGACCAAGAGACCCAGTACTTC.

This clonotype has only a few counts. The chain couples TRBV5-1 to TRBJ2-5; 10 bases are shared with TRBD2. The CDR3 totals 16 residues. The germline CDR1 and CDR2 sequences are SGHRS and YFSETQ. V trimming: 0 bases; J trimming: 5 bases; junction bases outside the gene matches: 7. CDR3 loop: CASSLATSGAAETQYF. Here the CDR3 DNA reads TGCGCCAGCAGCTTGGCCACTAGCGGGGCTGCGGAGACCCAGTACTTC.

J is TRBJ1-6 and V is TRBV9, with 8 bases identical to TRBD1. The germline CDR1 and CDR2 sequences are SGDLS and YYNGEE. This CDR3 comprises 15 residues. V lost 3 bases, J lost 7 bases, and 6 bases stayed unmatched. The chain's CDR3 is CASSEGTGPNSPLHF. CDR3 nucleotide sequence: TGTGCCAGCAGCGAAGGGACAGGACCAAATTCACCCCTCCACTTT.

This clonotype was recorded once. The chain joins TRBV12-5 to TRBJ1-2; D is perhaps TRBD1 (5 bases). The germline CDR1 and CDR2 sequences are LGHNT and FRNRAP. The CDR3 runs to 18 residues. V lost 1 base to trimming and J lost 3 bases, with 21 bases between them. The CDR3 DNA sequence: TGTGCTAGTGGTTTGGCAAAACAGGCGGGGCTTCCTGACTATGGCTACACCTTC. Encoded protein: CASGLAKQAGLPDYGYTF.

This clonotype was counted only a few times. The rearrangement uses TRBV7-3 and TRBJ1-6, with a possible D match to TRBD1 (5 bases). From germline, CDR1 is SGHTA and CDR2 FQGTGA. V lost 1 base to trimming and J lost 5 bases, with 6 bases between them. There are 14 residues in the CDR3. CDR3 protein: CASSLKGNNSPLHF. DNA of the CDR3: TGTGCCAGCAGCTTAAAGGGGAATAATTCACCCCTCCACTTT. Combining the CDR3 with reference TRBV7-3 and TRBJ1-6 gives the whole variable domain GAGVSQTPSNKVTEKGKYVELRCDPISGHTALYWYRQSLGQGPEFLIYFQGTGAADDSGLPNDRFFAVRPEGSVSTLKIQRTERGDSAVYLCASSLKGNNSPLHFGNGTRLTVT.

This clonotype came up a few times. The genes are TRBV6-5 and TRBJ1-3, with 7 bases lining up with TRBD1. The CDR3 totals 16 residues. V shed 2 bases, J shed 2 bases, and the junction held 6 bases outside the gene matches. In germline, CDR1 is MNHEY, CDR2 SVGAGI. The CDR3 sequence: CASSYRYRGTGNTIYF. For the CDR3, the DNA is TGTGCCAGCAGTTACCGGTACAGGGGAACTGGAAACACCATATATTTT.

This clonotype was observed a handful of times. The chain is built from TRBV18 and TRBJ2-1; tentative D call: TRBD1 (6 bases). The CDR3 extends over 13 amino acids. Germline V gene lookup returns CDR1 KGHSH and CDR2 LQKENI. Trimming cost V 5 bases and J 5 bases, with 10 bases left between them. In nucleotides, the CDR3 is TGTGCCAGCTCATCAACAGGGCACAATGAGCAGTTCTTC. It is translated as CASSSTGHNEQFF.

The chain joins TRBV30 to TRBJ2-3, with D perhaps given as TRBD1 or TRBD2 (6 bases each). The ends were cut back, 5 bases at V and 11 bases at J, with 11 bases in the middle. The CDR3 extends over 10 amino acids. Germline V CDR1 and CDR2: GTSNPN, SVGIG (reference sequence). The CDR3 DNA is TGTGCCTGGCGGGGGCGCAGGCAGTATTTT. This encodes CAWRGRRQYF.

This clonotype was observed many times. The V call is TRBV7-2, the J call TRBJ2-4; the match to TRBD2 covers 10 bases. The V gene end was trimmed by 5 bases and the J gene end by 9 bases; junction bases not matched to a gene: 10. Germline loops: CDR1 SGHTA, CDR2 FQGNSA. CDR3 length equals 15 residues. CDR3 sequence: CASSLSSGGPPIQYF. In nucleotides, the CDR3 is TGTGCCAGCAGCCTAAGTAGCGGGGGGCCACCCATTCAGTACTTC.

Comment on this clonotype: Sequence at one end of the junction differs from germline and may be a read error. J is TRBJ2-5 and V is TRBV4-1; tentative D call: TRBD2 (5 bases). CDR3 length equals 11 residues. Germline CDR1 reads MGHRA; CDR2 reads YSYEKL. The CDR3 sequence: CAISQDYVLYF. The CDR3 region has the DNA TGCGCCATCAGCCAAGACTACGTATTGTACTTC.

The chain carries TRBV20-1 and TRBJ2-1; D might be TRBD1 or TRBD2, each matching 5 bases. V gave up 2 bases and J gave up 15 bases, with 11 bases separating them. The CDR3 runs 10 residues. Germline loops: CDR1 DFQATT, CDR2 SNEGSKA (reference sequence). Written as DNA, the CDR3 is TGCAGTGCTAGACGGGGACGGCTGTTCTTC. This translates into CSARRGRLFF.

This clonotype was recorded at least ten times. V gene TRBV29-1 combines with J gene TRBJ2-3; the match to TRBD2 covers 7 bases. Germline CDR1 and CDR2: SQVTM and ANQGSEA. J gave up 0 bases and V 7 bases, and 10 bases lay outside the gene matches. The CDR3 length is 15 residues. The CDR3 DNA reads as TGCAGCGCTTCACTGGGGGGGGTTAGCACAGATACGCAGTATTTT. Amino acid sequence: CSASLGGVSTDTQYF.

The chain joins TRBV2 to TRBJ2-7; 7 bases agree with TRBD1. The CDR3 has 13 amino acids. J was trimmed by 7 bases and V by 6 bases; bases with no gene match: 9. Germline CDR1 reads SNHLY; CDR2 reads FYNNEI. Here the CDR3 reads CASSPTGSQEQYV. The CDR3 bases are TGTGCCAGCAGCCCGACAGGGTCCCAGGAGCAGTACGTC.

This clonotype was seen a few times. The chain employs TRBV12-3 or TRBV12-4 and TRBJ2-3; D remains ambiguous. V was clipped by 4 bases and J by 1 base, with 9 bases between them. The CDR3 is 14 amino acids. The CDR3 is CASSWWQRTDTQYF. The CDR3 DNA is TGTGCCAGCAGTTGGTGGCAGCGCACAGATACGCAGTATTTT.

The V and J genes are TRBV5-1 and TRBJ2-5; tentatively, D is TRBD1 or TRBD2 (5 bases each). The CDR3 extends over 14 amino acids. Germline assignment: CDR1 SGHRS and CDR2 YFSETQ. V lost 3 bases and J 5 bases, leaving 14 bases between the germline ends. This CDR3 reads CASSSGTARETQYF. CDR3 bases: TGCGCCAGCAGCTCCGGGACGGCCAGGGAGACCCAGTACTTC.

This clonotype was seen a handful of times. This chain links TRBV5-1 with TRBJ1-1; the match to TRBD1 covers 7 bases. The CDR3 consists of 15 residues. Germline trimming cut 4 bases from V and 1 base from J; bases unmatched to any gene: 7. The germline gives CDR1 SGHRS, CDR2 YFSETQ. The CDR3 nucleotides are TGCGCCAGCAGCGTACAGGGGTCTCCGAACACTGAAGCTTTCTTT. This sequence encodes CASSVQGSPNTEAFF.

CDR3 in DNA: TGTGCCAGCAGTTTAACAGGGGGTACCTACGAGCAGTACTTC. Translation gives CASSLTGGTYEQYF. This sequence joins TRBV12-3 or TRBV12-4 and TRBJ2-7; 8 bases are shared with TRBD1. CDR3 size: 14 residues. The junction had 2 bases not matched to a gene; V was cut back by 2 bases and J by 2 bases.

V usage is TRBV12-3 or TRBV12-4 and J usage is TRBJ2-1; 9 bases agree with TRBD1. The CDR3 is 14 amino acids. CDR3 sequence reads: CAKPGTGIYNEQFF. The DNA of the CDR3 is TGTGCTAAGCCCGGGACAGGGATCTACAATGAGCAGTTCTTC.

In its sample, this clonotype was seen once. The gene calls are TRBV2 and TRBJ2-1; 8 bases agree with TRBD2. From germline, CDR1 is SNHLY and CDR2 FYNNEI. CDR3 size: 15 residues. After removal of 2 bases from V and 5 bases from J, the junction contained 5 bases not matched to a gene. CDR3 coding DNA: TGTGCCAGCAGTGAATTGCGGGGGGTGGACAATGAGCAGTTCTTC. It yields the protein CASSELRGVDNEQFF.

The J gene is TRBJ2-7, the V gene TRBV4-3; D ambiguous. The V end lost 0 bases, the J end lost 2 bases, and 17 bases lay between the germline ends. Germline V gene data show CDR1 as LGHNA and CDR2 as YSLEER. This CDR3 has 17 amino acids. The CDR3 loop reads CASSQDFSQGITYEQYF. CDR3 bases: TGCGCCAGCAGCCAAGATTTCTCGCAAGGTATAACCTACGAGCAGTACTTC.

The J gene is TRBJ2-4, the V gene TRBV7-2, with D perhaps matching TRBD1 or TRBD2 (6 bases each). The CDR3 extends over 15 amino acids. Germline CDR1 SGHTA, CDR2 FQGNSA. V was shortened by 1 base and J by 7 bases, with 14 bases between the two germline ends. CDR3 sequence reads: CASSLDPSGANIQYF. The CDR3 nucleotides read TGTGCCAGCAGCTTAGATCCTTCGGGGGCGAACATTCAGTACTTC.